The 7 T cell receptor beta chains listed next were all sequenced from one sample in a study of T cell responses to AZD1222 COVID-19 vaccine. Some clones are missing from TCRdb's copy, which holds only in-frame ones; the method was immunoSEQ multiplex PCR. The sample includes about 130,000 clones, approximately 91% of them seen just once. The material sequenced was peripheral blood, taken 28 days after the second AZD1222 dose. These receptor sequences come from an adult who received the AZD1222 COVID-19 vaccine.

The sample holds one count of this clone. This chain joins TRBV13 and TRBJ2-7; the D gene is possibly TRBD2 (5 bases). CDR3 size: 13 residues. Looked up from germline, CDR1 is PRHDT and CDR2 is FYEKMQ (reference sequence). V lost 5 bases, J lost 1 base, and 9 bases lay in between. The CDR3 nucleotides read TGTGCCAGCAGCCCCCGGGAATCCTACGAGCAGTACTTC. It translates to CASSPRESYEQYF.

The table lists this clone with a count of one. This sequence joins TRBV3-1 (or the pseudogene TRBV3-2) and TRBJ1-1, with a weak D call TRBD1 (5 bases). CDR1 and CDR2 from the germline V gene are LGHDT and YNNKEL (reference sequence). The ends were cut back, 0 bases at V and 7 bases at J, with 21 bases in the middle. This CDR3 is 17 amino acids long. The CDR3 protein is CASSQEGTTGQPGEAFF. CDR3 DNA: TGTGCCAGCAGCCAAGAGGGGACCACGGGGCAACCGGGTGAAGCTTTCTTT.

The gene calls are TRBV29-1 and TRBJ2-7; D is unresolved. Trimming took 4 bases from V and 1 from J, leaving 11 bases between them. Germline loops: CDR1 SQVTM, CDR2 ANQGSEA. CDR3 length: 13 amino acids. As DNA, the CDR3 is TGCAGCGTTGTCGGCACAGTTTCCTACGAGCAGTACTTC. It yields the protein CSVVGTVSYEQYF.

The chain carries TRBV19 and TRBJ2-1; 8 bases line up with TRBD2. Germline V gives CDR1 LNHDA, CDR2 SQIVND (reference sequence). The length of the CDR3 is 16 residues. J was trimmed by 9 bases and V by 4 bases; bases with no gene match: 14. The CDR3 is CASSTSRGLGLGEQFF. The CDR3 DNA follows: TGTGCCAGTAGTACCTCTCGGGGACTAGGATTGGGTGAGCAGTTCTTC.

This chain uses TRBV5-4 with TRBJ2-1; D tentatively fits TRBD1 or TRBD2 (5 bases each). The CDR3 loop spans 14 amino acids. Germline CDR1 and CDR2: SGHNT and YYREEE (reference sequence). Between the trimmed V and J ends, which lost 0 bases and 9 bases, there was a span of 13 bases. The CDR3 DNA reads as TGTGCCAGCAGCTTGGACGGGGCTTCCACTGAGCAGTTCTTC. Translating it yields CASSLDGASTEQFF.

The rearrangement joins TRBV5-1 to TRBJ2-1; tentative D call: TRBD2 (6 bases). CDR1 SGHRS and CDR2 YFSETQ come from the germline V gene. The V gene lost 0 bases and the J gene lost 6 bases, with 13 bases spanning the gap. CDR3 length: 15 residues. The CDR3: CASSLAGDPANEQFF. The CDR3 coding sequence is TGCGCCAGCAGCTTGGCGGGGGATCCGGCCAATGAGCAGTTCTTC. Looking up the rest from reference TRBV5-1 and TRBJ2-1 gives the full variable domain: KAGVTQTPRYLIKTRGQQVTLSCSPISGHRSVSWYQQTPGQGLQFLFEYFSETQRNKGNFPGRFSGRQFSNSRSEMNVSTLELGDSALYLCASSLAGDPANEQFFGPGTRLTVL.

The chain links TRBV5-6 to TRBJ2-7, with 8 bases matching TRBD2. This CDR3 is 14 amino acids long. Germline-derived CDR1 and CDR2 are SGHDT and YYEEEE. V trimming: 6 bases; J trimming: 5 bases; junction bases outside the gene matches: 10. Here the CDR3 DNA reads TGTGCCAGCACCCGGGGGGGGAGTGAGGACGAGCAGTACTTC. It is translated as CASTRGGSEDEQYF.